This T cell receptor (beta chain) was recorded in a study of T cell responses to AZD1222 COVID-19 vaccine. Study-level findings and limits: Spike-wide vaccine-associated CD4 TCRs dominated at 160-218 and 743-854.

Only in-frame clones appear in the TCRdb table, and some are missing; sequencing was by immunoSEQ multiplex PCR. This table has approximately 110,000 clones, around 90% appearing once. Per the germline V gene, CDR1 is LNHDA and CDR2 is SQIVND (reference sequence). The CDR3 runs to 15 residues. Trimming shortened V by 7 bases and J by 8 bases, and 21 bases separated the two germline ends. Comment on this clone: Its target is unknown.

The chain has TRBV19 and TRBJ1-5; D gene uncertain. This sequence was found in an adult in good health. Sequenced material: peripheral blood, taken on day 0 of MenACWY control vaccination. The CDR3 protein is CASTPTVRGIKPQHF. The DNA of the CDR3 is TGTGCCAGTACCCCGACGGTTCGGGGAATTAAGCCCCAGCATTTT.